These 12 T cell receptor beta chains were all obtained from the same sample, sequenced in a study of shared clonotypes between healthy human individuals. Only CD45RO-negative cells positively selected for CCR7 counted as naive CD8 cells, so terminally differentiated effector memory CD45RA+ cells were excluded. Clones were sequenced by immunoSEQ multiplex PCR, and TCRdb holds only the in-frame ones, with some missing. The sample carries 800,000 to 950,000 clones, roughly 96% recorded once. Sample: naive CD8+ T cells sorted from blood. The receptors were gathered from a man aged 30 to 45 in good health.

The rearrangement uses TRBV27 and TRBJ2-6; 7 bases are a match to TRBD1. There are 18 residues in the CDR3. V lost 4 bases to trimming and J lost 0 bases; unmatched junction nucleotides: 9. In germline, CDR1 is MNHEY, CDR2 SMNVEV (reference sequence). The CDR3 DNA sequence: TGTGCCAGCAGTTCTGCTACAGGGGTTAGCTCTGGGGCCAACGTCCTGACTTTC. Translating it yields CASSSATGVSSGANVLTF.

This chain uses TRBV27 with TRBJ2-5, with D possibly TRBD1 on 5 matching bases. Trimming took 1 base from V and 0 from J, leaving 12 bases between them. This CDR3 comprises 16 residues. The germline CDR1 and CDR2 sequences are MNHEY and SMNVEV (reference sequence). CDR3 protein: CASSLYSGAYQETQYF. Written as DNA, the CDR3 is TGTGCCAGCAGTTTATACAGTGGGGCATACCAAGAGACCCAGTACTTC.

CDR3 in amino acids: CAISGDSSSYEQYF. CDR3 nucleotide sequence: TGTGCCATCAGCGGGGACTCCAGCTCCTACGAGCAGTACTTC. The V gene is TRBV10-3, the J gene TRBJ2-7; perhaps TRBD2 as D (6 bases). The CDR3 is 14 residues long. Trimming took 6 bases from V and 0 from J, leaving 12 bases between them. Germline V gene data show CDR1 as ENHRY and CDR2 as SYGVKD.

This chain joins TRBV6-5 and TRBJ2-7, with unresolved D. The CDR3 consists of 16 residues. Trimming stripped 0 bases from V and 0 bases from J, with 12 bases between. CDR1 MNHEY and CDR2 SVGAGI come from the germline V gene. CDR3 coding DNA: TGTGCCAGCAGTTACTCTGGCTGGGCCCTCTCCTACGAGCAGTACTTC. Protein sequence: CASSYSGWALSYEQYF.

The chain has TRBV27 and TRBJ2-1; D tentatively reads TRBD1 or TRBD2 (5 bases each). Germline V CDR1 and CDR2: MNHEY, SMNVEV (reference sequence). CDR3 length: 15 amino acids. V was clipped by 8 bases and J by 7 bases, with 21 bases between them. CDR3: CASQREGRIRNEQFF. CDR3 sequence (DNA): TGTGCCAGCCAACGTGAGGGGCGCATTAGGAATGAGCAGTTCTTC.

This chain links TRBV29-1 with TRBJ2-7; possibly TRBD1 for D (5 bases). Germline CDR1 reads SQVTM; CDR2 reads ANQGSEA. Trimming left V 3 bases short and J 2 bases short, with 11 bases between. CDR3 length equals 13 residues. CDR3 protein: CSVDGQDTYEQYF. The CDR3 DNA follows: TGCAGCGTTGACGGTCAGGACACCTACGAGCAGTACTTC.

V is TRBV7-8 and J is TRBJ1-1; D ambiguous. The V end lost 6 bases, the J end lost 5 bases, and 13 bases lay between the germline ends. The CDR3 extends over 13 amino acids. The germline V gene has CDR1 SGHVS and CDR2 FQNEAQ. This CDR3 reads CASSEQPRTEAFF. In nucleotides, the CDR3 is TGTGCCAGCAGTGAACAGCCTCGGACTGAAGCTTTCTTT.

The V call is TRBV28, the J call TRBJ2-2; 7 bases align to TRBD1. Per the germline V gene, CDR1 is MDHEN and CDR2 is SYDVKM. The length of the CDR3 is 15 residues. The V segment lost 1 base and the J segment 6 bases; nucleotides outside the gene matches: 5. CDR3 residues: CASSLYRTGAGELFF. The CDR3, as DNA: TGTGCCAGCAGTTTATATAGGACAGGCGCCGGGGAGCTGTTTTTT.

On this clone itself: At the DNA level, this CDR3 is encoded by other sequences in the same sample as well. This chain uses TRBV27 with TRBJ2-2; D is unresolved. The germline V gene has CDR1 MNHEY and CDR2 SMNVEV (reference sequence). Deletions cut 3 bases from V and 8 bases from J, with 7 bases between. The CDR3 covers 12 residues. CDR3 nucleotides: TGTGCCAGCAGTTTGCTCGGAGGGGAGCTGTTTTTT. Translating gives CASSLLGGELFF.

This chain connects TRBV19 to TRBJ2-5; D not certain. Germline CDR1 reads LNHDA; CDR2 reads SQIVND (reference sequence). V was shortened by 5 bases and J by 5 bases, with 12 bases between the two germline ends. The length of the CDR3 is 13 residues. Here the CDR3 reads CASSLLNRETQYF. The CDR3 DNA sequence: TGTGCCAGTAGTCTCTTAAATCGCGAGACCCAGTACTTC.

This chain uses TRBV5-4 with TRBJ2-3; no reliable D call. CDR3 size: 14 residues. CDR1 and CDR2 (germline): SGHNT, YYREEE (reference sequence). The V and J ends lost 1 base and 0 bases respectively, with 6 bases between them. CDR3 sequence reads: CASSLRDSTDTQYF. The CDR3 coding sequence is TGTGCCAGCAGCTTGCGCGACAGCACAGATACGCAGTATTTT.

The chain recombines TRBV27 with TRBJ2-1, with D perhaps matching TRBD1 or TRBD2 (5 bases each). This CDR3 is 15 amino acids long. The V and J ends lost 5 bases and 8 bases respectively, with 19 bases between them. From germline, CDR1 is MNHEY and CDR2 SMNVEV (reference sequence). CDR3 DNA: TGTGCCAGCAGTCGGCCGGGACGTAGCTCGGATGAGCAGTTCTTC. Translation: CASSRPGRSSDEQFF.